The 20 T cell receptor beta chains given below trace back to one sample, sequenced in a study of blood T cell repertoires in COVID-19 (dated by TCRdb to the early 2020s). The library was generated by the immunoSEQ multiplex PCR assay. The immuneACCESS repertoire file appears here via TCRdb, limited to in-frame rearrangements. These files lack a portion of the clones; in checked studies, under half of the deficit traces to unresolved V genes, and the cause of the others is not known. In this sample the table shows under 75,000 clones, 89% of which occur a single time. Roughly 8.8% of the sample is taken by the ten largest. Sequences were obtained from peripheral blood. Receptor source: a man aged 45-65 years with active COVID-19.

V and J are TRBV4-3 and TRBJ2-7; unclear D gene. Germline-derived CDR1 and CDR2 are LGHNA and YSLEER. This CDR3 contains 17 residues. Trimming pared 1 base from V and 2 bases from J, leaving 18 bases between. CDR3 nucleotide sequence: TGCGCCAGCAGCCAAGTAAGGCGCGTAGCCTATGCCTACGAGCAGTACTTC. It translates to CASSQVRRVAYAYEQYF.

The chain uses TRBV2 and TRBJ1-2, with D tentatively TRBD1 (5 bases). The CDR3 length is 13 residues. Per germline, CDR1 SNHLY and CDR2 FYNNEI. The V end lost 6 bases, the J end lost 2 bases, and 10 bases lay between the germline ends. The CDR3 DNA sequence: TGTGCCAGCAGGGTGGGGGGAAACTATGGCTACACCTTC. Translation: CASRVGGNYGYTF.

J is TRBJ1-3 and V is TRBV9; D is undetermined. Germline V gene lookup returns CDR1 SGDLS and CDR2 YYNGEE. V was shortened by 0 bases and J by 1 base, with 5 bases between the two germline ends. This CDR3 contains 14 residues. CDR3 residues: CASSVAGSGNTIYF. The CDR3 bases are TGTGCCAGCAGCGTAGCGGGATCTGGAAACACCATATATTTT.

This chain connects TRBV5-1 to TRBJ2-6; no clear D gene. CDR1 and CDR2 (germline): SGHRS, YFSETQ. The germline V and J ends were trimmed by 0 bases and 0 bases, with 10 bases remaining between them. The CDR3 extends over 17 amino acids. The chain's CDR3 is CASSLDRISSGANVLTF. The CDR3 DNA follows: TGCGCCAGCAGCTTGGACAGAATCAGCTCTGGGGCCAACGTCCTGACTTTC. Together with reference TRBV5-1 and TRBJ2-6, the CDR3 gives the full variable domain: KAGVTQTPRYLIKTRGQQVTLSCSPISGHRSVSWYQQTPGQGLQFLFEYFSETQRNKGNFPGRFSGRQFSNSRSEMNVSTLELGDSALYLCASSLDRISSGANVLTFGAGSRLTVL.

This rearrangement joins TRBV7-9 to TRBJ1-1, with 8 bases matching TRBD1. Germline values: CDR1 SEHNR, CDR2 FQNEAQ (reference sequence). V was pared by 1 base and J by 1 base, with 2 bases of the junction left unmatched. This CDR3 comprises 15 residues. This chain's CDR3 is CASSLDGTGNTEAFF. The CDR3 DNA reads TGTGCCAGCAGCTTAGACGGGACAGGGAACACTGAAGCTTTCTTT.

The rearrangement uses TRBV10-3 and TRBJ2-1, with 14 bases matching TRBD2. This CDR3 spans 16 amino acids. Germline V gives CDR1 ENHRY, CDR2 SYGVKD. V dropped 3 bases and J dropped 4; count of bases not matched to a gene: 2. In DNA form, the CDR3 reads TGTGCCATCAGTGACTGGACTAGCGGGGGGTACAATGAGCAGTTCTTC. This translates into CAISDWTSGGYNEQFF.

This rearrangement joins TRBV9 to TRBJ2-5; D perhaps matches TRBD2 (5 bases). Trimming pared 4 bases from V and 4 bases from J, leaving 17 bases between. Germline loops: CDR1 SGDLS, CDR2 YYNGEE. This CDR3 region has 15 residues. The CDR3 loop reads CASSRNADFPETQYF. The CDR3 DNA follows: TGTGCCAGCAGCAGGAACGCGGACTTCCCAGAGACCCAGTACTTC.

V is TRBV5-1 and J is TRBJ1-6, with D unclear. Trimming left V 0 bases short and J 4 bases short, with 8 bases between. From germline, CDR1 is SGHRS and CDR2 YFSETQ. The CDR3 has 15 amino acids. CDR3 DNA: TGCGCCAGCAGCTTGGGGCAGCGATATAATTCACCCCTCCACTTT. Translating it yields CASSLGQRYNSPLHF.

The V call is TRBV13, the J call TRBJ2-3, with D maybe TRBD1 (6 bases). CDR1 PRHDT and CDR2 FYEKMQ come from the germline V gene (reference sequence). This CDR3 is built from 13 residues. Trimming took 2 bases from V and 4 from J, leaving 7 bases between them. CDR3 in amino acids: CASSLQGPDTQYF. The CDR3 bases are TGTGCCAGCAGCTTACAGGGGCCAGATACGCAGTATTTT.

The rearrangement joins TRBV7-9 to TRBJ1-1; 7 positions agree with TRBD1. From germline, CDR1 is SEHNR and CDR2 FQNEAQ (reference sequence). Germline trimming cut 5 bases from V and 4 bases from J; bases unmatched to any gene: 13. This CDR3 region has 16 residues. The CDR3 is CASSPDRLQAPTEAFF. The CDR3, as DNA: TGTGCCAGCAGCCCGGACAGGCTTCAGGCCCCCACTGAAGCTTTCTTT.

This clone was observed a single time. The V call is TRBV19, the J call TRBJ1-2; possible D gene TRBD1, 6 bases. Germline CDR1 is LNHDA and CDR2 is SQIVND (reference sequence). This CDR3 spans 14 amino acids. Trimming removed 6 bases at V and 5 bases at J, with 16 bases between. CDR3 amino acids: CASRLRTDSYGYTF. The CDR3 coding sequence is TGTGCCAGTAGACTTCGGACAGACTCGTATGGCTACACCTTC.

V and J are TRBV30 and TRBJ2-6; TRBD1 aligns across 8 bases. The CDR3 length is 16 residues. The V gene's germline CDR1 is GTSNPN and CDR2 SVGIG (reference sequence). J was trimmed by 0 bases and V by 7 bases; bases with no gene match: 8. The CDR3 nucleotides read TGTGCCTCCCGCGGGACAGGAATCTCTGGGGCCAACGTCCTGACTTTC. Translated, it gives CASRGTGISGANVLTF.

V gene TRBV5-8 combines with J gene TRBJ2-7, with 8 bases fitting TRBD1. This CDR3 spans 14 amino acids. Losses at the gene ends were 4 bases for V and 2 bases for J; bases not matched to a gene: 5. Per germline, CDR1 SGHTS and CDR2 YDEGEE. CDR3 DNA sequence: TGTGCCAGCAGCCCCGGGACAGGCGCCTACGAGCAGTACTTC. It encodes CASSPGTGAYEQYF.

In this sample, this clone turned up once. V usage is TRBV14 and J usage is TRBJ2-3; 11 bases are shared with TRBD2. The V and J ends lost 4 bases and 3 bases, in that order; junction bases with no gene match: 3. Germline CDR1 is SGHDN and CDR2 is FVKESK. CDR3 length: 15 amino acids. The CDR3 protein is CASSPTSGGTDTQYF. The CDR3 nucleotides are TGTGCCAGCAGCCCTACTAGCGGGGGAACAGATACGCAGTATTTT.

The CDR3 bases are TGTGCCAGCAGTTTTATTGGGGGAAGGACAGGGTTCAATGGTTTGTCCCAGCATTTT. Translating gives CASSFIGGRTGFNGLSQHF. The genes are TRBV27 and TRBJ1-5, with 8 bases fitting TRBD1. Germline CDR1 is MNHEY and CDR2 is SMNVEV (reference sequence). After removal of 3 bases from V and 11 bases from J, the junction contained 24 bases not matched to a gene. The CDR3 sequence is 19 residues long.

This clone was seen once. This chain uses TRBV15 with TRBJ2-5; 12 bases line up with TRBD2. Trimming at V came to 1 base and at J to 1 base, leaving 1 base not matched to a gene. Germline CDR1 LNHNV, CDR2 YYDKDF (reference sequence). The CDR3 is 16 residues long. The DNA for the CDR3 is TGTGCCACCAGCAGAGGACTAGCGGGGGCCCAAGAGACCCAGTACTTC. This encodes CATSRGLAGAQETQYF.

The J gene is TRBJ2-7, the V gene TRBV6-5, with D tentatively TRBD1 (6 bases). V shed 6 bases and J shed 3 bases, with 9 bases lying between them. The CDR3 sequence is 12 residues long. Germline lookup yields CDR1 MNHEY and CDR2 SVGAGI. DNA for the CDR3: TGTGCCAGCAGCCGGGACAACTACGAGCAGTACTTC. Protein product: CASSRDNYEQYF.

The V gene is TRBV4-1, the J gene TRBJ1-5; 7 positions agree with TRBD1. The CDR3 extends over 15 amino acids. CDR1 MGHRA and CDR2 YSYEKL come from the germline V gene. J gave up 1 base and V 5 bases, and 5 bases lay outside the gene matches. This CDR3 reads CASSSGQASNQPQHF. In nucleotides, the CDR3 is TGCGCCAGCAGCTCTGGACAGGCGAGCAATCAGCCCCAGCATTTT.

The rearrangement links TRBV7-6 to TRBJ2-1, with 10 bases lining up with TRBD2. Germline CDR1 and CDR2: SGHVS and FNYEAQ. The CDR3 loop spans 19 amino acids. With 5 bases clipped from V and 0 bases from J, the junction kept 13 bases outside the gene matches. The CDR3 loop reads CASSPPRLAGLSSYNEQFF. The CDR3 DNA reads TGTGCCAGCAGCCCGCCCCGACTAGCGGGCCTCAGCTCCTACAATGAGCAGTTCTTC. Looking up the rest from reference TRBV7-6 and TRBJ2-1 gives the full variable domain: GAGVSQSPRYKVTKRGQDVALRCDPISGHVSLYWYRQALGQGPEFLTYFNYEAQQDKSGLPNDRFSAERPEGSISTLTIQRTEQRDSAMYRCASSPPRLAGLSSYNEQFFGPGTRLTVL.

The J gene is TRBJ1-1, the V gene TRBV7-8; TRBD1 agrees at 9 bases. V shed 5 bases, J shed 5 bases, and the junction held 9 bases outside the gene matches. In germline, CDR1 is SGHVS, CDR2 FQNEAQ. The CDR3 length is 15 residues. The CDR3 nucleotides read TGTGCCAGCAGCGCGTTCGGGACAGGGATTACTGAAGCTTTCTTT. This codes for CASSAFGTGITEAFF.